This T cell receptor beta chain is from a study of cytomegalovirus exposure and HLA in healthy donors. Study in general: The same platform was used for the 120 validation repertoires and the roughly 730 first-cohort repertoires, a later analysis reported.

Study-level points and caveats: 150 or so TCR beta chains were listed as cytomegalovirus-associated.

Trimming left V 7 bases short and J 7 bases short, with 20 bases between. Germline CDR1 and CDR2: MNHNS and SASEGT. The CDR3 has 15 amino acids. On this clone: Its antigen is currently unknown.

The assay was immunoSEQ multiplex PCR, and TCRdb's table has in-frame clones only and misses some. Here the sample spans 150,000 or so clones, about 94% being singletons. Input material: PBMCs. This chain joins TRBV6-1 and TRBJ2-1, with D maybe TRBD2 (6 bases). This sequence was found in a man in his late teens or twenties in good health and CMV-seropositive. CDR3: CASIKSGRTGNEQFF. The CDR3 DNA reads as TGTGCCAGCATTAAAAGCGGGCGCACCGGGAATGAGCAGTTCTTC.